The text below deals with one TCR beta chain. Libraries were prepared by immunoSEQ multiplex PCR; TCRdb keeps only in-frame clonotypes and omits some of them. Of 54,000 or so clones listed, 90% to 95% are singletons. The CDR3 covers 15 residues. Germline V gives CDR1 SGDLS, CDR2 YYNGEE. V lost 3 bases, J lost 2 bases, and 1 base stayed unmatched. This record belongs to a study of T cell changes during pregnancy in multiple sclerosis. The V call is TRBV9, the J call TRBJ2-7; 14 bases map to TRBD2. The TCR was taken from a female donor with multiple sclerosis, enrolled in a pregnancy study. Sample: CD4+ T cells from peripheral blood mononuclear cells, taken before pregnancy. CDR3 sequence reads: CASSEGLAGAYEQYF. The CDR3 region has the DNA TGTGCCAGCAGCGAGGGACTAGCGGGAGCCTACGAGCAGTACTTC.